This T cell receptor (beta chain) was captured in a study of T cells in Graves' hyperthyroidism and ophthalmopathy. From RNA transcripts, TCR beta CDR3 regions were amplified. HTBI primers drove first-round RT-PCR of the TCR CDR3. One entry per CDR3 protein, called by TCRdb with MiXCR from the multiplex PCR reads. This table has about 520,000 distinct CDR3 sequences, around 22% appearing once. This clonotype was counted ten times or more. CDR1 and CDR2 from the germline V gene are SQVTM and ANQGSEA. CDR3 length: 14 amino acids. V was trimmed by 6 bases and J by 0 bases, leaving 15 bases between them. The sample taken for sequencing was blood. This sequence joins TRBV29-1 and TRBJ2-7, with a weak D call TRBD1 (7 bases). The clonotype originates from a woman under 40 with Graves' ophthalmopathy. This CDR3 is CSVDPGGSSYEQYF. CDR3 nucleotides: TGCAGCGTAGACCCAGGGGGGAGCTCCTACGAGCAGTACTTC.